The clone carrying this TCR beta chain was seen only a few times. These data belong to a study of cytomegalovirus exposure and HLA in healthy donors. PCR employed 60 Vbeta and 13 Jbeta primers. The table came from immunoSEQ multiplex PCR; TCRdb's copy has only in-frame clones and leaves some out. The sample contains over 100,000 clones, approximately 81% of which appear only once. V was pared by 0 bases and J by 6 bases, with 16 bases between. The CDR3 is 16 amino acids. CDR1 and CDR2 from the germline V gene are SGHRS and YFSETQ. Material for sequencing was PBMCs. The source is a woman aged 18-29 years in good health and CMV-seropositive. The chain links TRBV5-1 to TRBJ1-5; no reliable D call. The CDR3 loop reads CASSLAGPVGSQPQHF. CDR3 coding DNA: TGCGCCAGCAGCTTGGCCGGTCCTGTTGGTAGTCAGCCCCAGCATTTT. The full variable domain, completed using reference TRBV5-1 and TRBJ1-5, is KAGVTQTPRYLIKTRGQQVTLSCSPISGHRSVSWYQQTPGQGLQFLFEYFSETQRNKGNFPGRFSGRQFSNSRSEMNVSTLELGDSALYLCASSLAGPVGSQPQHFGDGTRLSIL.